Each of the 20 T cell receptor beta chains below was sequenced from the same sample in a study of cytomegalovirus exposure and HLA in healthy donors. The PCR had 60 Vbeta and 13 Jbeta primers. Generated by immunoSEQ multiplex PCR, the TCRdb table keeps only in-frame clones and is missing some. The sample lists 120,000 to 150,000 clones; 73% were seen once. The sequenced sample was PBMCs. The receptors originated from a woman in her late teens or twenties in good health and CMV-seronegative.

This clone was counted only a few times. The J gene is TRBJ1-5, the V gene TRBV19; unclear D gene. This CDR3 is built from 13 residues. Germline CDR1 and CDR2: LNHDA and SQIVND (reference sequence). CDR3 in amino acids: CTSQGSGNQPQHF. The CDR3 DNA sequence: TGTACTTCCCAAGGGAGTGGCAATCAGCCCCAGCATTTT.

This clone has more than one count but fewer than ten. V gene TRBV5-4 combines with J gene TRBJ2-1; 9 nucleotides agree with TRBD2. The CDR3 spans 20 residues. Germline assignment: CDR1 SGHNT and CDR2 YYREEE (reference sequence). V shed 0 bases, J shed 5 bases, and the junction held 18 bases outside the gene matches. For the CDR3, the DNA is TGTGCCAGCAGCTTGGTTGCGCGGGAGGGCCCAGGAGCGAACAACAATGAGCAGTTCTTC. Residues: CASSLVAREGPGANNNEQFF.

This clone was counted between two and nine times. The gene calls are TRBV27 and TRBJ2-1; 13 nucleotides align to TRBD2. With 6 bases clipped from V and 9 bases from J, the junction kept 11 bases outside the gene matches. Germline loops: CDR1 MNHEY, CDR2 SMNVEV (reference sequence). The CDR3 has 16 amino acids. The CDR3 DNA reads as TGTGCCAGCAGCCACCTCGGGACTAGCGGGGAGGTTGAGCAGTTCTTC. Residues: CASSHLGTSGEVEQFF.

The chain combines TRBV5-6 with TRBJ2-1, with TRBD1 as a possible D gene (6 bases). Germline CDR1 reads SGHDT; CDR2 reads YYEEEE. Trimming pared 2 bases from V and 6 bases from J, leaving 15 bases between. This CDR3 region has 15 residues. DNA for the CDR3: TGTGCCAGCAGCTTAACTGGACAAGGGGGCAATGAGCAGTTCTTC. This encodes CASSLTGQGGNEQFF.

The chain carries TRBV7-2 and TRBJ2-1; TRBD2 agrees at 7 bases. The CDR3 extends over 16 amino acids. Germline CDR1 and CDR2: SGHTA and FQGNSA. Trimming removed 5 bases from V and 4 bases from J; junction bases left unmatched: 11. The CDR3 loop reads CASSPGGQAGYNEQFF. CDR3 DNA sequence: TGTGCCAGCAGCCCAGGAGGTCAAGCGGGATACAATGAGCAGTTCTTC. The variable domain in full, with the rest retrieved from reference TRBV7-2 and TRBJ2-1, is GAGVSQSPSNKVTEKGKDVELRCDPISGHTALYWYRQSLGQGLEFLIYFQGNSAPDKSGLPSDRFSAERTGGSVSTLTIQRTQQEDSAVYLCASSPGGQAGYNEQFFGPGTRLTVL.

The chain recombines TRBV13 with TRBJ2-2, with D unresolved. CDR3 size: 17 residues. V dropped 4 bases and J dropped 0 bases, with 15 bases sitting between them. Germline CDR1 reads PRHDT; CDR2 reads FYEKMQ (reference sequence). This CDR3 is CASSYPRANPNTGELFF. Here the CDR3 DNA reads TGTGCCAGCAGCTACCCCCGAGCCAACCCGAACACCGGGGAGCTGTTTTTT.

A few counts support this clone. CDR3 in amino acids: CASSVRADSVESFF. The CDR3 DNA reads TGCGCCAGCAGCGTAAGAGCGGATAGCGTGGAGTCGTTCTTC. The chain uses TRBV5-1 and TRBJ2-1; tentative D call: TRBD2 (5 bases). The CDR3 loop spans 14 amino acids. Germline V gene lookup returns CDR1 SGHRS and CDR2 YFSETQ. V was trimmed by 4 bases and J by 15 bases, leaving 23 bases between them.

The genes are TRBV7-9 and TRBJ1-6; D is possibly TRBD1 (5 bases). V dropped 8 bases and J dropped 7 bases, with 18 bases sitting between them. The length of the CDR3 is 15 residues. Germline V gene sequence: CDR1 SEHNR, CDR2 FQNEAQ (reference sequence). The CDR3 reads CASGAGGAANSPLHF. CDR3 DNA: TGTGCCAGCGGTGCAGGCGGGGCAGCCAATTCACCCCTCCACTTT.

This clone was found once. This chain joins TRBV18 and TRBJ2-3; a possible D gene is TRBD2 (5 bases). This CDR3 is 13 amino acids long. V was pared by 5 bases and J by 5 bases, with 11 bases between. Germline CDR1 KGHSH, CDR2 LQKENI. The CDR3 here is CASSDYVEDTQYF. CDR3 nucleotide sequence: TGTGCCAGCTCAGACTACGTGGAAGATACGCAGTATTTT.

This chain connects TRBV7-2 to TRBJ1-5, with D uncertain. Germline-derived CDR1 and CDR2 are SGHTA and FQGNSA. The V gene lost 2 bases and the J gene lost 4 bases, with 3 bases spanning the gap. There are 12 residues in the CDR3. The CDR3 DNA sequence: TGTGCCAGCAGCTTACCTAATCAGCCCCAGCATTTT. Its protein product is CASSLPNQPQHF. Based on the CDR3 plus reference TRBV7-2 and TRBJ1-5, the full variable domain is GAGVSQSPSNKVTEKGKDVELRCDPISGHTALYWYRQSLGQGLEFLIYFQGNSAPDKSGLPSDRFSAERTGGSVSTLTIQRTQQEDSAVYLCASSLPNQPQHFGDGTRLSIL.

This clone was counted only a few times. J is TRBJ2-1 and V is TRBV9, with 7 bases that match TRBD2. Germline V gives CDR1 SGDLS, CDR2 YYNGEE. J was trimmed by 0 bases and V by 4 bases; bases with no gene match: 7. This CDR3 comprises 16 residues. The CDR3 is CASSPRGDYSYNEQFF. The CDR3 nucleotides read TGTGCCAGCAGCCCTAGAGGGGACTACTCCTACAATGAGCAGTTCTTC.

This chain joins TRBV7-9 and TRBJ1-2; D remains unclear. With 1 base removed from V and 13 bases from J, the gap between germline ends came to 10 bases. The CDR3 totals 11 residues. Germline V CDR1 and CDR2: SEHNR, FQNEAQ (reference sequence). The CDR3 nucleotides are TGTGCCAGCAGCTTAGGATCGGGGTTCACCTTC. Protein product: CASSLGSGFTF. Full variable domain (missing parts from reference TRBV7-9 and TRBJ1-2): DTGVSQNPRHKITKRGQNVTFRCDPISEHNRLYWYRQTLGQGPEFLTYFQNEAQLEKSRLLSDRFSAERPKGSFSTLEIQRTEQGDSAMYLCASSLGSGFTFGSGTRLTVV.

This clone has a single count. J is TRBJ1-1 and V is TRBV29-1; D is uncertain. CDR1 and CDR2 (germline): SQVTM, ANQGSEA. The CDR3 has 12 residues. V lost 4 bases and J 3 bases, leaving 9 bases between the germline ends. The CDR3: CSVGTYYTEAFF. The DNA of the CDR3 is TGCAGCGTTGGGACTTACTACACTGAAGCTTTCTTT.

The table lists this clone with a count of one. The chain combines TRBV4-1 with TRBJ2-1, with 10 bases matching TRBD2. Germline V gives CDR1 MGHRA, CDR2 YSYEKL. There are 16 residues in the CDR3. Unmatched junction bases numbered 9, after V lost 6 bases and J lost 4 bases. Written as DNA, the CDR3 is TGCGCCAGCAGAGCTCAGGGGACTAGCGCGTACAATGAGCAGTTCTTC. It translates to CASRAQGTSAYNEQFF.

CDR3 nucleotides: TGTGCCAGCAGTCCCGACAGGGGCGATCAGCCCCAGCATTTT. Translating gives CASSPDRGDQPQHF. This rearrangement joins TRBV2 to TRBJ1-5, with 8 bases fitting TRBD1. Unmatched junction bases numbered 5, after V lost 5 bases and J lost 5 bases. There are 14 residues in the CDR3. In germline, CDR1 is SNHLY, CDR2 FYNNEI.

This clone was detected only once. V usage is TRBV11-2 and J usage is TRBJ1-2, with D hard to call. V lost 5 bases, J lost 5 bases, and 15 bases lay in between. The CDR3 runs to 14 residues. CDR1 is SGHAT, CDR2 FQNNGV, per germline. The CDR3 DNA follows: TGTGCCAGCAGCCCCGCCCTGGGGAGTTATGGCTACACCTTC. Its translation: CASSPALGSYGYTF. The full variable domain, in which reference TRBV11-2 and TRBJ1-2 provide the parts outside the CDR3, is EAGVAQSPRYKIIEKRQSVAFWCNPISGHATLYWYQQILGQGPKLLIQFQNNGVVDDSQLPKDRFSAERLKGVDSTLKIQPAKLEDSAVYLCASSPALGSYGYTFGSGTRLTVV.

Regarding this clone: Relative to the germline gene, one junction end is altered; a read error may explain this. The chain employs TRBV7-9 and TRBJ2-7; TRBD1 matches 11 bases. The CDR3 contains 16 residues. CDR1 is SEHNR, CDR2 FQNEAQ, per germline (reference sequence). CDR3 residues: CSSSPGPDRGLYEQYF. The CDR3 bases are TGTTCCAGCAGCCCCGGACCGGACAGGGGGCTCTACGAGCAGTACTTC.

This chain joins TRBV19 and TRBJ1-6, with D perhaps TRBD1 (5 bases). The germline CDR1 and CDR2 sequences are LNHDA and SQIVND (reference sequence). Trimming pared 0 bases from V and 7 bases from J, leaving 10 bases between. CDR3 size: 15 residues. CDR3 amino acids: CASSIDPGGNSPLHF. The CDR3 bases are TGTGCCAGTAGTATAGATCCGGGGGGGAATTCACCCCTCCACTTT.

The chain links TRBV27 to TRBJ2-3, with 9 bases identical to TRBD2. The CDR3 has 15 residues. V was pared by 6 bases and J by 4 bases, with 8 bases of the junction left unmatched. Germline V CDR1 and CDR2: MNHEY, SMNVEV (reference sequence). The CDR3 sequence: CASRVAGVRSDTQYF. CDR3 in DNA: TGTGCCAGCAGGGTAGCGGGAGTGAGGTCAGATACGCAGTATTTT.

V is TRBV19 and J is TRBJ1-1; 10 nucleotides match TRBD1. This CDR3 is built from 14 residues. The J segment lost 6 bases and the V segment lost 5 bases, leaving 6 bases of the junction unmatched. Germline V gene sequence: CDR1 LNHDA, CDR2 SQIVND (reference sequence). The CDR3, as DNA: TGTGCCAGTAGTGGGACAGGGGCCGGGGCTGAAGCTTTCTTT. This translates into CASSGTGAGAEAFF.